The sequence of this TCR beta chain was determined in a study of response to subunit inactivated influenza vaccine. Study-level results: Only a handful of new T cells, the authors suggested, are recruited with each seasonal influenza vaccination.

Between the trimmed V and J ends, which lost 5 bases and 11 bases, there was a span of 15 bases. The CDR3 has 12 amino acids. One entry per CDR3 protein results from TCRdb running MiXCR on the RT-PCR reads. Of roughly 540,000 distinct CDR3 sequences in the sample, roughly 25% were seen once. On this clonotype itself: Its antigen remains unidentified.

The same data also contributed to another study, on T cells expressing NK-cell markers. Turning to that study: 5'RACE template switching with UMIs produced the TCR beta cDNA. Out of eight donors sequenced, seven tested HCMV-seropositive and the remaining one seronegative. HCMV specificity of expanded NKG2C+ T cell clones remained unclear.

Sequencing was performed on CD4+ T cells sorted from PBMCs, taken about 11 days after vaccination. V is TRBV12-3 or TRBV12-4 and J is TRBJ1-1; TRBD1 is a possible D gene (6 bases). The receptor comes from a man aged 50-59 years who received an inactivated influenza vaccine. The CDR3 bases are TGTGCCAGCAGTCGGGACACCCTCTGGGCTTTCTTT. Translation: CASSRDTLWAFF.